The entry below describes one T cell receptor (beta chain). Its antigen is undetermined. The data belong to a study of shared clonotypes between healthy human individuals. There are 12 residues in the CDR3. Trimming cost V 7 bases and J 3 bases, with 12 bases left between them. Germline CDR1 reads SQVTM; CDR2 reads ANQGSEA. General study results and limits: Donor scarcity curtailed the genetic and exposure-history diversity represented herein. Naive subsets usually exceeded memory subsets in estimated richness. Clonotypes which were not shared had lower generation probabilities than clonotypes that all four donors shared.

Sequencing was at deep level. The data were produced by immunoSEQ multiplex PCR, yet TCRdb's version contains in-frame clones alone and is incomplete. Altogether 1.5 million to 2.5 million clones are present, approximately 94% being singletons, with the ten largest covering more than 0.9%. Terminally differentiated effector memory CD45RA+ cells were left out of the naive CD8 fraction, which was CD45RO-negative and positively selected for CCR7. The rearrangement uses TRBV29-1 and TRBJ1-1; maybe TRBD1 (5 bases). The sample taken for sequencing was naive CD8+ T cells sorted from blood. The receptor comes from a man aged 18 to 30 in good health. The chain's CDR3 is CSAAGIYTEAFF. CDR3 sequence (DNA): TGCAGCGCCGCAGGGATTTACACTGAAGCTTTCTTT. The full variable domain, in which reference TRBV29-1 and TRBJ1-1 provide the parts outside the CDR3, is SAVISQKPSRDICQRGTSLTIQCQVDSQVTMMFWYRQQPGQSLTLIATANQGSEATYESGFVIDKFPISRPNLTFSTLTVSNMSPEDSSIYLCSAAGIYTEAFFGQGTRLTVV.